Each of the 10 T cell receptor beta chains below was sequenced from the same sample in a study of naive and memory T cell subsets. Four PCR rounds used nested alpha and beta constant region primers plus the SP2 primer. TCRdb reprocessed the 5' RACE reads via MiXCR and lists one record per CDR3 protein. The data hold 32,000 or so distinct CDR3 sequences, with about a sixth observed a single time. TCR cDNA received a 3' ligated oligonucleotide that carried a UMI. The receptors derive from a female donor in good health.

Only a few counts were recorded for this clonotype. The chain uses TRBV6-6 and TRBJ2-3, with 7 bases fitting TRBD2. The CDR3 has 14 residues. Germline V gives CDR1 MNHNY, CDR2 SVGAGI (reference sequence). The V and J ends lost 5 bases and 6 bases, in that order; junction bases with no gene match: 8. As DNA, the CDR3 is TGTGCCAGCAGTACCGGACTAGGCGTGGATACGCAGTATTTT. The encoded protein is CASSTGLGVDTQYF.

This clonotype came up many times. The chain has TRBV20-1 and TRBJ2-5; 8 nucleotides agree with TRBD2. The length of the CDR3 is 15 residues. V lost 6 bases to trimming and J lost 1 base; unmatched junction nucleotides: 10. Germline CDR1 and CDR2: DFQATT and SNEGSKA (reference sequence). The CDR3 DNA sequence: TGCAGTGCCCGTCCCGGGGGGGCCACCCAAGAGACCCAGTACTTC. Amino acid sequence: CSARPGGATQETQYF.

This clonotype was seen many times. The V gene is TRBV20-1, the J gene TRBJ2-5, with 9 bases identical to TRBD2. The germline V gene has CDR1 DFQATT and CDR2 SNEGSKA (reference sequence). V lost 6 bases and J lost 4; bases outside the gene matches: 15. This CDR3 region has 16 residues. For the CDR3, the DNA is TGCAGTGCACCCAAAGCGGGGGGACTACGCGGAGAGACCCAGTACTTC. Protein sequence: CSAPKAGGLRGETQYF.

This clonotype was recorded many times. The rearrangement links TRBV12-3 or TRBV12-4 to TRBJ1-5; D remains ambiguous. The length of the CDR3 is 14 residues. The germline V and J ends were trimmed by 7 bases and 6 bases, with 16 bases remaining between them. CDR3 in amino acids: CASTQEVGVQPQHF. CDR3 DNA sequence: TGTGCCAGCACCCAAGAAGTGGGAGTTCAGCCCCAGCATTTT.

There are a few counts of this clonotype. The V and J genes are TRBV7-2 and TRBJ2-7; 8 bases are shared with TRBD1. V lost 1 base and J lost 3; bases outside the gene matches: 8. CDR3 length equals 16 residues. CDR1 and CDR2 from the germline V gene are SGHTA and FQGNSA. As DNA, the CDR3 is TGTGCCAGCAGCTTAGAGGGCAGGGGGCTCGGCTACGAGCAGTACTTC. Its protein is CASSLEGRGLGYEQYF.

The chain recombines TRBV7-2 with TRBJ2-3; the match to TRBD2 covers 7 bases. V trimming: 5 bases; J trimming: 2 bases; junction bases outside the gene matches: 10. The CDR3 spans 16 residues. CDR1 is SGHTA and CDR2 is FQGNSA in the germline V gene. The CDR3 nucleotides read TGTGCCAGCAGCGTAAGCGGGGCAAAAGCCACAGATACGCAGTATTTT. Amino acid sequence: CASSVSGAKATDTQYF.

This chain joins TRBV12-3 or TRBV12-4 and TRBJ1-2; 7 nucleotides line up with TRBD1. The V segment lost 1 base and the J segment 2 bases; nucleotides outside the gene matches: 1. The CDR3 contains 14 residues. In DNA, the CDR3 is TGTGCCAGCAGTTTAGAGGGACAGAACTATGGCTACACCTTC. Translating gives CASSLEGQNYGYTF.

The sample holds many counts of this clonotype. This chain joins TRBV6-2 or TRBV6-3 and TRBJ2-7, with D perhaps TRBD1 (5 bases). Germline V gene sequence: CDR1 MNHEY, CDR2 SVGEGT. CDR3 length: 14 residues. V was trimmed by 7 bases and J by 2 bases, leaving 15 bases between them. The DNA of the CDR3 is TGTGCCAGCACCATACGCCAGGGTCCCTACGAGCAGTACTTC. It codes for CASTIRQGPYEQYF.

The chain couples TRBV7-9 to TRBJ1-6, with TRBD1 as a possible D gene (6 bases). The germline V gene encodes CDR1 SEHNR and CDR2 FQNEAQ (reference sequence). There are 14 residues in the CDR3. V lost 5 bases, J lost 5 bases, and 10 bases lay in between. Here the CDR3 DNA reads TGTGCCAGCAGCCGAAGGACAGATAATTCACCCCTCCACTTT. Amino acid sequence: CASSRRTDNSPLHF.

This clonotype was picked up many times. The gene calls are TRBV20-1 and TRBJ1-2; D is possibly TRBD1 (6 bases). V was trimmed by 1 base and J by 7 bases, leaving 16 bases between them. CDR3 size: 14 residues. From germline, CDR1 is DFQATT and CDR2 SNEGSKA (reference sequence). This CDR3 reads CSARVAGEGGGYTF. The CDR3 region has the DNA TGCAGTGCTAGAGTAGCAGGGGAGGGAGGTGGCTACACCTTC.